The subject of this entry is one T cell receptor beta chain. One end of the junction is discordant with germline, which a read error may explain. The data derive from a study of blood T cell repertoires in COVID-19. Study background: Whether acute or convalescent, the COVID-19 samples came from the United States, Italy and Spain. The analysed material was cDNA or gDNA that came from T cells, B-cell-depleted T cells, or PBMCs.

In the authors' methods: Quantification of nucleated cells was approximated via reference gene primer amplification. The data were produced by immunoSEQ multiplex PCR, yet TCRdb's version contains in-frame clones alone and is incomplete. V and J calls and clone size are given by that table; D and trimming were obtained from the DNA. The sample shows hundreds of thousands of clones, less than 90% of them seen only once. The CDR3 sequence is 13 residues long. Specimen: peripheral blood. The V call is TRBV12-3 or TRBV12-4, the J call TRBJ1-1; no definite D call. The receptor was isolated from a man aged 35-49 years with acute or convalescent COVID-19. For the CDR3, the DNA is TGTGCCAGCACCCCAGTCATGAAGACTGAAGCTTTCTTT. It yields the protein CASTPVMKTEAFF.